This T cell receptor (beta chain) was sequenced in a study of blood T cell repertoires in COVID-19 (dated by TCRdb to 2018 to 2021). Concerning the study at large: Samples covering the acute and convalescent phases of COVID-19 were provided by collaborators in the United States, Italy and Spain. Samples came from the ongoing ImmuneRACE study (first 160 participants) plus 1,254 subjects from 6 global collaborators. Nearly every sample came with metadata listing a de-identified subject ID, COVID-19 status, age in years and sex. Deeply sampled blood TCRbeta repertoires from subjects exposed to, actively infected with, or recovered from COVID-19 were included in the dataset. The prospective study material was composed of cDNA or gDNA derived from T cells, B-cell-depleted T cells, or PBMCs. HLA class I and class II types, where available, came from metadata supplied by the sample provider rather than from assay-based typing. The repertoires were released in a freely available public database intended as a resource for research on the immune response to SARS-CoV-2. General conclusions and limits of the study: How much clinical and demographic metadata was included differed by source and by participant, and the metadata was provided uncurated.

This clone was counted between two and nine times. The antigen it binds to is not known. No much larger clonotype is one base removed from it; base qualities were not supplied. The immunoSEQ Assay, a bias-controlled multiplex PCR, was used to amplify TCRbeta CDR3 regions from genomic DNA. Per the authors' processing: Nucleated cell counts per sample were estimated from amplification of reference gene primers within the assay. To quantify the absolute abundance of each unique TCRbeta CDR3 rearrangement, sequence reads were collapsed and filtered. For each sample, productive Simpson clonality was calculated as the square root of Simpson's diversity index across productive rearrangements. This is the immuneACCESS table as TCRdb keeps it, with only in-frame sequences that have V and J called. A part of the clones is gone; compared with another copy, unresolved V genes explain less than half, and the rest is unexplained. D and trimming come from the DNA, and the V and J calls and clone size come from that table. This sample holds more than 250,000 clones; around 88% were observed only once. The ten largest clones take up 1% to 1.5% of the sample.

Whole blood was collected in K2EDTA tubes by collaborating institutions according to the institutions' own protocols. For TCRbeta analysis, collaborators shipped samples as frozen whole blood, isolated PBMCs, or DNA extracted from either of those sample types. V drops 0 bases and J drops 0 bases, leaving 9 bases in between. The CDR3, cysteine through phenylalanine, is 15 amino acids long. The kept DNA is CDR3 alone, 45 bases in frame from the first base. The CDR1 and CDR2 encoded by the germline V gene are LGHNA and YSLEER. What was sequenced was peripheral blood. Recombination linked TRBV4-3 to TRBJ2-7, with the D gene uncertain. The sequence was collected from a woman in her forties or fifties with acute or convalescent COVID-19. The nucleotide sequence reads TGCGCCAGCAGCCAAGAGATTGCGGACTCCTACGAGCAGTACTTC. This is translated as CASSQEIADSYEQYF.